These T cell receptor beta chains were read from a single sample in a study of shared clonotypes between healthy human individuals. Sequenced by immunoSEQ multiplex PCR; TCRdb stores in-frame clones only, minus some. In the table there are more than 1,200,000 clones, 98% of which are singletons. Material: naive CD4+ T cells sorted from blood. The receptors were gathered from a man under 40 in good health. CDR3s include the opening cysteine and the closing phenylalanine or tryptophan. A D gene is named only where the DNA matches it firmly. Clone size is not always given. Where it is, it says once, few, many or a class for expanded clones.

>TRBD2|TRBV29-1|TRBJ2-1|NA
TGCAGCGTTCCCCTCCTTAGCGGGATAAAAAATGAGCAGTTCTTC
CSVPLLSGIKNEQFF
>TRBD2|TRBV6-4|TRBJ2-3|NA
TGTGCCAGCAGTGCAGGGACTAGCGCAGATACGCAGTATTTT
CASSAGTSADTQYF
>NA|TRBV19|TRBJ2-3|NA
TGTGCCAGTGGCAGGGGAGATACGCAGTATTTT
CASGRGDTQYF
>NA|TRBV20-1|TRBJ2-1|NA
TGCAGTGCAAAACTAGTTTGGGAGCAGTTCTTC
CSAKLVWEQFF
>NA|TRBV29-1|TRBJ2-2|NA
TGCAGCGTTGCCCAGGCCCTTGGCACCGGGGAGCTGTTTTTT
CSVAQALGTGELFF
>TRBD2|TRBV19|TRBJ2-5|NA
TGTGCCAGTAGTACCAGACTAGCGGCGCAAGAGACCCAGTACTTC
CASSTRLAAQETQYF
>TRBD2|TRBV19|TRBJ2-7|once
TGTGCCAGTAGTAGGGGGCTAGCGGGAGATGGCTCCTACGAGCAGTACTTC
CASSRGLAGDGSYEQYF
>NA|TRBV10-1|TRBJ1-5|NA
TGCGCCAGCAGTGAGGGCAGGGTAGATCAGCCCCAGCATTTT
CASSEGRVDQPQHF
>TRBD1|TRBV10-1|TRBJ2-1|NA
TGCGCCAGCAGTAGTGAAAGGACAGGGGGCTACAATGAGCAGTTCTTC
CASSSERTGGYNEQFF
>NA|TRBV5-1|TRBJ2-2|NA
TGCGCCAGCAGCATGGGGCGGCAGACTCACACCGGGGAGCTGTTTTTT
CASSMGRQTHTGELFF
>TRBD2|TRBV6-4|TRBJ2-1|NA
TGTGCCAGCAGCGCTAGCGGGAGGGCCAATGAGCAGTTCTTC
CASSASGRANEQFF
>NA|TRBV6-5|TRBJ2-3|NA
TGTGCCAGCAGTACCCCCCAGCGGAGCACAGATACGCAGTATTTT
CASSTPQRSTDTQYF
>TRBD1|TRBV4-1|TRBJ2-3|NA
TGCGCCAGCAGAACAACAGGGGTAGGATCAGATACGCAGTATTTT
CASRTTGVGSDTQYF
>NA|TRBV5-5|TRBJ1-3|once
TGTGCCAGCAGCGCCGGGACTGAGGGCACCATATATTTT
CASSAGTEGTIYF
>NA|TRBV6-5|TRBJ1-5|NA
TGTGCCAGCAGCCGCCGGGACAGCAATCAGCCCCAGCATTTT
CASSRRDSNQPQHF
>TRBD2|TRBV15|TRBJ2-7|NA
TGTGCCACATCATTAGGACGGACTAGCTACTACGAGCAGTACTTC
CATSLGRTSYYEQYF
>NA|TRBV6-5|TRBJ2-7|NA
TGTGCCAGCAGTCCCCATTCCGGGACACCCTACGAGCAGTACTTC
CASSPHSGTPYEQYF
>NA|TRBV6-5|TRBJ1-1|NA
TGTGCCAGCAGTTCGAAACAGGGAGGGAACACTGAAGCTTTCTTT
CASSSKQGGNTEAFF
>TRBD2|TRBV28|TRBJ2-7|NA
TGTGCCAGCAGGATGAGGGCCCGGGAGGGCGAGCAGTACTTC
CASRMRAREGEQYF
>NA|TRBV7-2|TRBJ1-3|NA
TGTGCCAGCAGCTTAGTCCGTGCCGGAAACACCATATATTTT
CASSLVRAGNTIYF
>NA|TRBV18|TRBJ2-7|NA
TGTGCCAGCTCACCAGGGGCTAGCAGTTACGAGCAGTACTTC
CASSPGASSYEQYF
>NA|TRBV5-5|TRBJ2-7|NA
TGTGCCAGCAGCTTTTGGGTGAGACAGGAAAAAGAGCAGTACTTC
CASSFWVRQEKEQYF
>TRBD1|TRBV7-9|TRBJ2-5|once
TGTGCCAGCAGCCACCGGGACAGGGTCGGAAGAGAGACCCAGTACTTC
CASSHRDRVGRETQYF
>TRBD2|TRBV18|TRBJ2-7|NA
TGTGCCAGCTCCCCGGGACTAGCGGGAGGGGAGCAGTACTTC
CASSPGLAGGEQYF
>NA|TRBV9|TRBJ2-2|NA
TGTGCCAGCACCACAATGGGGACACACACCGGGGAGCTGTTTTTT
CASTTMGTHTGELFF
>TRBD1|TRBV25-1|TRBJ2-2|NA
TGTGCCAGCAGTGGGACAGGTTTAGCCGGGGAGCTGTTTTTT
CASSGTGLAGELFF
>NA|TRBV2|TRBJ2-6|NA
TGTGCCACCCCCTGGGGTTCTGGTGCCAACGTCCTGACTTTC
CATPWGSGANVLTF
>NA|TRBV29-1|TRBJ2-7|NA
TGCAGCGTTGAAGGGACGGCCTACGAGCAGTACTTC
CSVEGTAYEQYF